This entry concerns a single TCR beta chain. The CDR3 is 14 amino acids. The germline CDR1 and CDR2 sequences are LNHNV and YYDKDF (reference sequence). Losses at the gene ends were 3 bases for V and 11 bases for J; bases not matched to a gene: 13. TCRdb keeps only in-frame clones here, not all; method: immunoSEQ multiplex PCR. The sample lists about 34,000 clones, around 75% seen once, with roughly 15% in the top ten. The source of the sample is a study of blood T cell repertoires in COVID-19. Overall study context: Nucleic acid was either cDNA or gDNA, and it came from T cells, B-cell-depleted T cells, or PBMCs.

J is TRBJ2-7 and V is TRBV15, with TRBD2 identical over 7 bases. The receptor comes from a man older than 75 with active or convalescent COVID-19. Material for sequencing was peripheral blood. The CDR3: CATSRGGSRSYKYF. The DNA of the CDR3 is TGTGCCACCAGCAGGGGGGGGAGCCGCTCATATAAGTACTTC.